This T cell receptor beta chain is from a study of shared clonotypes between healthy human individuals. Overall study findings and caveats: Large sequencing depth failed to make sorted-subset sequencing complete, rarefaction showed. Non-shared clonotypes showed lower generation probabilities than clonotypes common to all four donors.

This CDR3 has 13 residues. CDR1 MNHEY and CDR2 SVGAGI come from the germline V gene. The V gene lost 0 bases and the J gene lost 11 bases, with 13 bases spanning the gap. All participating donors were Caucasian adults from Nashville, Tennessee. About 30,000 T cell genomes, or roughly 180 ng DNA, went into the sorted-subset replicate PCRs. Assay: immunoSEQ multiplex PCR; the TCRdb copy retains only in-frame clones and omits some. The sample has roughly 2.5 million clones; around 94% are singletons. Worth noting for this clone: Antigen specificity is unknown.

The receptor was derived from a young man in good health. The sample consisted of naive CD4+ T cells sorted from blood. As to subset: CD45RA+ positively selected. The V call is TRBV6-5, the J call TRBJ1-1, with D possibly matching TRBD1 (5 bases). CDR3 bases: TGTGCCAGCAGTTACTCGAGGGACCTTCACGCTTTCTTT. Residues: CASSYSRDLHAFF.